Below, 5 T cell receptor beta chains from the same sample are listed, as sequenced in a study of T cell clones after liver transplantation. Method: immunoSEQ multiplex PCR; TCRdb's copy keeps in-frame clones and lacks some. The data hold approximately 55,000 clones, with over 70% observed a single time. The sequences come from CD4+ T cells from blood, collected before liver transplant. All receptors derive from a human donor who received a liver transplant.

The chain carries TRBV19 and TRBJ1-2; D is unclear. Germline CDR1 and CDR2: LNHDA and SQIVND (reference sequence). The CDR3 extends over 13 amino acids. The V end was cut by 10 bases, the J end by 2 bases, with 14 bases between. CDR3 sequence reads: CATTFARNYGYTF. The CDR3 coding sequence is TGTGCCACCACGTTCGCGAGGAACTATGGCTACACCTTC.

The rearrangement links TRBV6-5 to TRBJ2-7, with no clear D. CDR1 MNHEY and CDR2 SVGAGI come from the germline V gene. Between the trimmed V and J ends, which lost 2 bases and 3 bases, there was a span of 14 bases. There are 15 residues in the CDR3. The CDR3 spells CASSYDQTLVYEQYF. The CDR3 nucleotides read TGTGCCAGCAGTTACGATCAAACTTTGGTCTACGAGCAGTACTTC.

The rearrangement joins TRBV13 to TRBJ1-6; TRBD1 matches 7 bases. This CDR3 has 16 amino acids. Germline CDR1 is PRHDT and CDR2 is FYEKMQ (reference sequence). The junction had 10 bases not matched to a gene; V was cut back by 5 bases and J by 6 bases. CDR3 residues: CASSGSTGSVNSPLHF. The CDR3 DNA reads as TGTGCCAGCAGCGGTTCGACAGGGAGTGTTAATTCACCCCTCCACTTT. The full variable domain, rest sourced from reference TRBV13 and TRBJ1-6, is AAGVIQSPRHLIKEKRETATLKCYPIPRHDTVYWYQQGPGQDPQFLISFYEKMQSDKGSIPDRFSAQQFSDYHSELNMSSLELGDSALYFCASSGSTGSVNSPLHFGNGTRLTVT.

V usage is TRBV11-2 and J usage is TRBJ2-3; 8 nucleotides agree with TRBD1. Unmatched junction bases numbered 5, after V lost 0 bases and J lost 6 bases. From germline, CDR1 is SGHAT and CDR2 FQNNGV. This CDR3 region has 15 residues. CDR3 nucleotide sequence: TGTGCCAGCAGCTTAGATCAGGGGGCGGGGGATACGCAGTATTTT. This translates into CASSLDQGAGDTQYF.

As regards this clone: This sample also contains other DNA sequences that code for the same CDR3. The chain employs TRBV19 and TRBJ2-2, with D possibly matching TRBD1 (5 bases). The CDR3 totals 13 residues. Germline values: CDR1 LNHDA, CDR2 SQIVND (reference sequence). V was pared by 6 bases and J by 4 bases, with 9 bases between. The CDR3 DNA reads TGTGCCAGTAGGATTACAGGCACCGGGGAGCTGTTTTTT. Translating gives CASRITGTGELFF.